Below are 25 T cell receptor beta chains sequenced from a single sample in a study of shared clonotypes between healthy human individuals. Assay: immunoSEQ multiplex PCR; the TCRdb copy retains only in-frame clones and omits some. The sample holds around 1.6 million clones, roughly 98% seen once. The sequenced sample was naive CD4+ T cells sorted from blood. Subset specified: CD45RA+ positively selected. The receptor set was obtained from a man aged 30 to 39 in good health.

The chain carries TRBV7-2 and TRBJ2-5; D gene uncertain. In germline, CDR1 is SGHTA, CDR2 FQGNSA. Between the trimmed V and J ends, which lost 5 bases and 7 bases, there was a span of 11 bases. The CDR3 has 12 amino acids. The CDR3 here is CASSPVTPTQYF. The CDR3 region has the DNA TGTGCCAGCAGCCCTGTAACACCGACCCAGTACTTC.

The chain couples TRBV25-1 to TRBJ1-4, with D perhaps matching TRBD1 (5 bases). V was cut by 3 bases and J by 0 bases, with 8 bases left in between. The length of the CDR3 is 15 residues. Per the germline V gene, CDR1 is MGHDK and CDR2 is SYGVNS. CDR3 DNA: TGTGCCAGCAGTGAGCGGGGGGCAACTAATGAAAAACTGTTTTTT. Translated: CASSERGATNEKLFF. The entire variable domain, with the rest obtained from reference TRBV25-1 and TRBJ1-4, is as follows: EADIYQTPRYLVIGTGKKITLECSQTMGHDKMYWYQQDPGMELHLIHYSYGVNSTEKGDLSSESTVSRIRTEHFPLTLESARPSHTSQYLCASSERGATNEKLFFGSGTQLSVL.

The rearrangement joins TRBV5-1 to TRBJ2-1; 7 bases are shared with TRBD1. Germline values: CDR1 SGHRS, CDR2 YFSETQ. J gave up 4 bases and V 7 bases, and 8 bases lay outside the gene matches. The CDR3 runs to 14 residues. This CDR3 is CASRTGDSYNEQFF. In DNA form, the CDR3 reads TGCGCCAGCCGAACCGGGGACAGTTACAATGAGCAGTTCTTC.

This chain joins TRBV7-8 and TRBJ2-7, with D possibly being TRBD2 (6 bases). The CDR3 has 14 amino acids. From germline, CDR1 is SGHVS and CDR2 FQNEAQ. V was trimmed by 3 bases and J by 4 bases, leaving 13 bases between them. CDR3 nucleotides: TGTGCCAGCAGCTTCGTACTAGCTGTATACGAGCAGTACTTC. Its protein product is CASSFVLAVYEQYF.

V usage is TRBV7-8 and J usage is TRBJ2-7, with TRBD1 matching over 10 bases. After removal of 3 bases from V and 7 bases from J, the junction contained 6 bases not matched to a gene. From germline, CDR1 is SGHVS and CDR2 FQNEAQ. The CDR3 is 14 amino acids. The DNA of the CDR3 is TGTGCCAGCAGCTTTAGGACAGGGGGGAGAGAGCAGTACTTC. Amino acids: CASSFRTGGREQYF. Together with reference TRBV7-8 and TRBJ2-7, the CDR3 gives the full variable domain: GAGVSQSPRYKVAKRGQDVALRCDPISGHVSLFWYQQALGQGPEFLTYFQNEAQLDKSGLPSDRFFAERPEGSVSTLKIQRTQQEDSAVYLCASSFRTGGREQYFGPGTRLTVT.

The V call is TRBV9, the J call TRBJ1-4; D remains unclear. V dropped 3 bases and J dropped 0 bases, with 12 bases sitting between them. Germline CDR1 SGDLS, CDR2 YYNGEE. This CDR3 is 16 amino acids long. CDR3 sequence reads: CASSGVDGATNEKLFF. DNA for the CDR3: TGTGCCAGCAGCGGCGTAGACGGAGCAACTAATGAAAAACTGTTTTTT.

The rearrangement joins TRBV9 to TRBJ2-3; TRBD2 agrees at 9 bases. Trimming took 4 bases from V and 1 from J; bases not matched to a gene: 4. Germline V gives CDR1 SGDLS, CDR2 YYNGEE. This CDR3 contains 15 residues. DNA for the CDR3: TGTGCCAGCAGCCCTTGGACTAGCGGCACAGATACGCAGTATTTT. Amino acid sequence: CASSPWTSGTDTQYF. The whole variable domain, remainder taken from reference TRBV9 and TRBJ2-3, is DSGVTQTPKHLITATGQRVTLRCSPRSGDLSVYWYQQSLDQGLQFLIQYYNGEERAKGNILERFSAQQFPDLHSELNLSSLELGDSALYFCASSPWTSGTDTQYFGPGTRLTVL.

The genes are TRBV5-5 and TRBJ2-1; a possible D gene is TRBD1 (7 bases). V dropped 3 bases and J dropped 0 bases, with 25 bases sitting between them. Germline CDR1 and CDR2: SGHKS and YYEKEE (reference sequence). The CDR3 is 20 residues long. The CDR3 loop reads CASSWGDSNSAASSYNEQFF. The CDR3 DNA reads TGTGCCAGCAGCTGGGGGGACAGTAACTCTGCAGCTAGCTCCTACAATGAGCAGTTCTTC. Filled out from reference TRBV5-5 and TRBJ2-1, the complete variable domain reads DAGVTQSPTHLIKTRGQQVTLRCSPISGHKSVSWYQQVLGQGPQFIFQYYEKEERGRGNFPDRFSARQFPNYSSELNVNALLLGDSALYLCASSWGDSNSAASSYNEQFFGPGTRLTVL.

The DNA of the CDR3 is TGTGCCAGCAGCTTAAGTAGAGGGGGGCTGAGAAATGAAAAACTGTTTTTT. Translating it yields CASSLSRGGLRNEKLFF. The J gene is TRBJ1-4, the V gene TRBV7-6; D is perhaps TRBD1 (6 bases). From germline, CDR1 is SGHVS and CDR2 FNYEAQ. CDR3 length: 17 amino acids. Trimming pared 2 bases from V and 5 bases from J, leaving 18 bases between.

The chain's CDR3 is CASSLAELNYEQYF. For the CDR3, the DNA is TGTGCCAGCAGCTTAGCCGAGTTAAATTACGAGCAGTACTTC. The chain is built from TRBV7-6 and TRBJ2-7, with D unresolved. With 0 bases removed from V and 4 bases from J, the gap between germline ends came to 10 bases. The germline CDR1 and CDR2 sequences are SGHVS and FNYEAQ. The CDR3 is made up of 14 amino acids. Together with reference TRBV7-6 and TRBJ2-7, the CDR3 gives the full variable domain: GAGVSQSPRYKVTKRGQDVALRCDPISGHVSLYWYRQALGQGPEFLTYFNYEAQQDKSGLPNDRFSAERPEGSISTLTIQRTEQRDSAMYRCASSLAELNYEQYFGPGTRLTVT.

This chain connects TRBV9 to TRBJ2-3; 11 bases are shared with TRBD2. The CDR3 runs to 18 residues. Losses at the gene ends were 0 bases for V and 5 bases for J; bases not matched to a gene: 11. Germline CDR1 SGDLS, CDR2 YYNGEE. The CDR3 sequence is CASSVAATSGRGIDTQYF. The CDR3 DNA reads TGTGCCAGCAGCGTAGCGGCCACTAGCGGGAGAGGTATAGATACGCAGTATTTT.

This chain links TRBV9 with TRBJ2-5, with D unclear. The length of the CDR3 is 16 residues. Germline loops: CDR1 SGDLS, CDR2 YYNGEE. Trimming shortened V by 2 bases and J by 1 base, and 15 bases separated the two germline ends. The CDR3 DNA reads as TGTGCCAGCAGCGTTGATGGCAGACTTCCCCAAGAGACCCAGTACTTC. Translation gives CASSVDGRLPQETQYF.

The V call is TRBV7-8, the J call TRBJ1-5; no firm D call. In germline, CDR1 is SGHVS, CDR2 FQNEAQ. V lost 4 bases to trimming and J lost 6 bases, with 10 bases between them. The CDR3 consists of 13 residues. As DNA, the CDR3 is TGTGCCAGCAGCTATACGGTGCCTCAGCCCCAGCATTTT. Protein product: CASSYTVPQPQHF.

The rearrangement links TRBV9 to TRBJ2-2, with 8 bases identical to TRBD2. The CDR3 covers 15 residues. With V trimmed by 4 bases and J by 6 bases, 8 bases remained unmatched. Germline V lookup: CDR1 SGDLS, CDR2 YYNGEE. The CDR3 sequence: CASSPTGGLAGELFF. CDR3 nucleotides: TGTGCCAGCAGCCCTACGGGGGGGCTCGCCGGGGAGCTGTTTTTT.

The CDR3 region has the DNA TGTGCCACCAGCAGAGGACTAGCGTTCACAGATACGCAGTATTTT. This translates into CATSRGLAFTDTQYF. This chain uses TRBV15 with TRBJ2-3; 8 nucleotides agree with TRBD2. The junction had 2 bases not matched to a gene; V was cut back by 1 base and J by 2 bases. Germline values: CDR1 LNHNV, CDR2 YYDKDF (reference sequence). The CDR3 extends over 15 amino acids.

The V call is TRBV6-4, the J call TRBJ2-7; TRBD2 agrees at 7 bases. The V and J ends lost 8 bases and 4 bases, in that order; junction bases with no gene match: 26. Per germline, CDR1 MRHNA and CDR2 SNTAGT. The CDR3 has 19 residues. The CDR3 loop is CASLSIRTPLAGDMYEQYF. DNA for the CDR3: TGTGCCAGCTTGAGTATAAGGACCCCACTGGCGGGGGATATGTACGAGCAGTACTTC.

The rearrangement links TRBV7-9 to TRBJ2-1, with 9 positions matching TRBD1. The V and J ends lost 5 bases and 4 bases, in that order; junction bases with no gene match: 9. Germline V gene lookup returns CDR1 SEHNR and CDR2 FQNEAQ (reference sequence). This CDR3 has 16 amino acids. CDR3 sequence (DNA): TGTGCCAGCAGCCCCCCGGGACAGGGTTTGTACAATGAGCAGTTCTTC. Translating it yields CASSPPGQGLYNEQFF.

The chain uses TRBV5-1 and TRBJ2-5; D is perhaps TRBD1 (5 bases). This CDR3 region has 15 residues. V shed 2 bases and J shed 2 bases, with 13 bases lying between them. Germline CDR1 SGHRS, CDR2 YFSETQ. CDR3 sequence (DNA): TGCGCCAGCAGCTTATATCTCCCAGGGCAAGAGACCCAGTACTTC. Encoded protein: CASSLYLPGQETQYF.

The chain carries TRBV27 and TRBJ2-2; D is possibly TRBD2 (5 bases). The V gene's germline CDR1 is MNHEY and CDR2 SMNVEV (reference sequence). V was cut by 10 bases and J by 4 bases, with 19 bases left in between. CDR3 length: 15 amino acids. CDR3 sequence: CATRSRVFRTGELFF. CDR3 sequence (DNA): TGTGCCACCCGCTCGAGGGTATTTCGCACCGGGGAGCTGTTTTTT.

As to this clone: Other DNA sequences in this specimen translate into the identical CDR3. This chain links TRBV7-2 with TRBJ2-3; no reliable D call. The germline V gene encodes CDR1 SGHTA and CDR2 FQGNSA. Deletions cut 1 base from V and 1 base from J, with 6 bases between. There are 14 residues in the CDR3. The CDR3 nucleotides are TGTGCCAGCAGCTTAGGACCAGGCACAGATACGCAGTATTTT. Encoded protein: CASSLGPGTDTQYF. The complete variable domain, with remaining parts taken from reference TRBV7-2 and TRBJ2-3, reads GAGVSQSPSNKVTEKGKDVELRCDPISGHTALYWYRQSLGQGLEFLIYFQGNSAPDKSGLPSDRFSAERTGGSVSTLTIQRTQQEDSAVYLCASSLGPGTDTQYFGPGTRLTVL.

About this clone itself: Other DNA variants within this sample encode the same CDR3. This chain joins TRBV5-4 and TRBJ2-5; 13 bases map to TRBD2. Germline assignment: CDR1 SGHNT and CDR2 YYREEE (reference sequence). Unmatched junction bases numbered 4, after V lost 4 bases and J lost 1 base. The length of the CDR3 is 16 residues. The CDR3 DNA is TGTGCCAGCAGCACCAGACTAGCGGGAGGCCAAGAGACCCAGTACTTC. This translates into CASSTRLAGGQETQYF.

V usage is TRBV7-2 and J usage is TRBJ2-1, with D possibly being TRBD2 (6 bases). The CDR3 has 17 residues. V gave up 0 bases and J gave up 0 bases, with 12 bases separating them. Germline-derived CDR1 and CDR2 are SGHTA and FQGNSA. CDR3 protein: CASSLALLASSYNEQFF. As DNA, the CDR3 is TGTGCCAGCAGCTTAGCCCTACTAGCATCCTCCTACAATGAGCAGTTCTTC.

V and J are TRBV28 and TRBJ1-4; unclear D gene. CDR3 length: 15 amino acids. The germline V and J ends were trimmed by 6 bases and 4 bases, with 15 bases remaining between them. From germline, CDR1 is MDHEN and CDR2 SYDVKM. This CDR3 is CASRQASAGNEKLFF. CDR3 sequence (DNA): TGTGCCAGCAGGCAGGCCAGTGCGGGTAATGAAAAACTGTTTTTT. The full variable domain, with the rest looked up from reference TRBV28 and TRBJ1-4, is DVKVTQSSRYLVKRTGEKVFLECVQDMDHENMFWYRQDPGLGLRLIYFSYDVKMKEKGDIPEGYSVSREKKERFSLILESASTNQTSMYLCASRQASAGNEKLFFGSGTQLSVL.

This chain connects TRBV18 to TRBJ1-4; TRBD1 agrees at 7 bases. Germline CDR1 KGHSH, CDR2 LQKENI. After removal of 8 bases from V and 6 bases from J, the junction contained 6 bases not matched to a gene. The CDR3 sequence is 13 residues long. DNA for the CDR3: TGTGCCAGCAAAGGGACAGCCGATGAAAAACTGTTTTTT. Its protein product is CASKGTADEKLFF.

Note on this clone: Relative to the germline gene, one junction end is altered; a read error may explain this. The chain joins TRBV20-1 to TRBJ2-3; TRBD1 or TRBD2 may be the D gene (7 bases each). Germline V CDR1 and CDR2: DFQATT, SNEGSKA (reference sequence). This CDR3 is 11 amino acids long. DNA for the CDR3: TGCAGTCCGGCGACAGCAGGGGGGGGGCACTTT. Translated, it gives CSPATAGGGHF.